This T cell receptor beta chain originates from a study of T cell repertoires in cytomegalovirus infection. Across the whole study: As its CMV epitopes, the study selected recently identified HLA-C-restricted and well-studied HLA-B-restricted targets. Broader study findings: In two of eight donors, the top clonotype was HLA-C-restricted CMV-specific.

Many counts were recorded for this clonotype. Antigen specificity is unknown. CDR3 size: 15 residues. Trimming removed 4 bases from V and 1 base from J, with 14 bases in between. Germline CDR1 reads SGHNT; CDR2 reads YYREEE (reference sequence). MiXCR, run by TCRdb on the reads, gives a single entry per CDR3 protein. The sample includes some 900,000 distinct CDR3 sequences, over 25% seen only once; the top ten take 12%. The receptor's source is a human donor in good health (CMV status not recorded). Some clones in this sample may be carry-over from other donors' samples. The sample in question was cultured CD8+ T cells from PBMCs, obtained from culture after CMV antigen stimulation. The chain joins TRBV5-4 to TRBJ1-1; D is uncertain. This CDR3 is CASSQFSQTNTEAFF. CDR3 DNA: TGTGCCAGCAGCCAATTTTCACAGACGAACACTGAAGCTTTCTTT.